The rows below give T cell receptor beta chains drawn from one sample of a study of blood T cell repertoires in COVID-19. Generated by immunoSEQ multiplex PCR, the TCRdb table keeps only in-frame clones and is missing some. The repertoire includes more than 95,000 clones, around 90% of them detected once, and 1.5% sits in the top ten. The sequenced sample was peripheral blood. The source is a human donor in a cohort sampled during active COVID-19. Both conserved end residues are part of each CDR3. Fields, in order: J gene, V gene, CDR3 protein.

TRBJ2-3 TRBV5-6 CASEREGGNTQYF
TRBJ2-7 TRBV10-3 CAIRSAGTSVGGEQYF
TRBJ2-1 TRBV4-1 CASSQLDIITYNEQFF
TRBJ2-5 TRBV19 CASKERSGQETQYF
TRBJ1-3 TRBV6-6 CASSLMGRGNTIYF
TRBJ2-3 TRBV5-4 CASAPRAGTSDTQYF
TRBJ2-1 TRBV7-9 CASSLTTGGNEQFF
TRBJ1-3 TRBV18 CASSPLGHSGNTIYF
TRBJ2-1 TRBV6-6 CASSLLAGGNNEQFF
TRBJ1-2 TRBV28 CASSFRGRGGYTF
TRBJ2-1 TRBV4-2 CASSQEGTSGGATYNEQFF
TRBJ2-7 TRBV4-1 CASSRPGGPGEQYF
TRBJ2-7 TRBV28 CASSLPRDRGKYEQYF
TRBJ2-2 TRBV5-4 CASSPRTNGGTGELFF
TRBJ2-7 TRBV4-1 CASSYAGDEQYF
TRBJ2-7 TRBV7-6 CASSPERGNSYEQYF
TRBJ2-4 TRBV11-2 CASSLQTKNIQYF
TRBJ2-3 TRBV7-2 CASSSRRGSTDTQYF
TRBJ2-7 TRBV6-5 CAILRTASAEQYF
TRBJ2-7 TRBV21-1 CASSLPRRTGPSYEQYF
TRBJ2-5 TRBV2 CASSQNRVGGLRETQYF
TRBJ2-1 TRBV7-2 CASSLTSGPNNEQFF
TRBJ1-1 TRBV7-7 CASSHQRSTEAFF
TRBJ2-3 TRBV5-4 CASSLRSGRYHTDTQYF
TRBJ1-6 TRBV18 CASSPTGIGHSPLHF
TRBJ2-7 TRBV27 CASSFLPRGHTYEQYF
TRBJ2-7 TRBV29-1 CSAIGTGGSYEQYF
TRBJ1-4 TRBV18 CASSTTGGGSEKLFF
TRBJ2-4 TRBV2 CASSELGHSGNIQYF
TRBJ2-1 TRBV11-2 CASSPLAGIYNEQFF
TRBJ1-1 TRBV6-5 CASSRENTEAFF
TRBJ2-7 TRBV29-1 CSVVTGTDEQYF
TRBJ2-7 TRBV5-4 CASSLASGRGEQYF
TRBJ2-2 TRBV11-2 CASSLDPSGTGELFF
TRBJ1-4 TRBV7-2 CASSLGGGRVEKLFF
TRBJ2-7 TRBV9 CASSVTHSGRASYEQYF
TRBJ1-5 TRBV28 CASLRDMGRNQPQHF
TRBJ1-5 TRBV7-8 CASSLEGAGYSNQPQHF
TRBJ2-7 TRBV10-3 CAISAGVSGGSSYEQYF
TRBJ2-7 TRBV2 CASSVTNYEQYF
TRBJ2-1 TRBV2 CAGAGDADEQFF
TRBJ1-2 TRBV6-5 CASSYSGGNYGYTF
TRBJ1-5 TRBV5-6 CASSLRTGNRQPQHF
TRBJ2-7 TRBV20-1 CSASETYEQYF
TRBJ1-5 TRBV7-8 CASSLVGGLGQPQHF
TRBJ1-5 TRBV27 CASSRLYSEGAQHF
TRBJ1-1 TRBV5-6 CASSLQGTSEAFF
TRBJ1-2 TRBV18 CASSPPVRGYGYTF
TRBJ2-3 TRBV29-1 CSVDRGYTQYF
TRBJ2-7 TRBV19 CASSIFSGMREQYF
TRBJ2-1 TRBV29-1 CSVESTTWLLNNEQFF